This is a list of T cell receptor beta chains from one sample in a study of PD-L1 blockade in urothelial cancer. Produced via immunoSEQ multiplex PCR; TCRdb's table is partial and in-frame only. The sample has 50,000 to 75,000 clones, 70% to 90% seen once; the top ten hold roughly 1.5%. Sequenced here: PBMCs, sampled around atezolizumab (anti-PD-L1) treatment. The receptors come from a man aged 65 to 79 with urothelial cancer. CDR3s include the opening cysteine and the closing phenylalanine or tryptophan. The D gene is left open where the match is weak. Not all rows give a size; the values are once, few, many and, for expanded clones, a class.

d_call j_call clone_size v_call cdr3_nt cdr3_aa
TRBD1 TRBJ2-7 NA TRBV19 TGTGCCACTATGCGGGACAGGGCTTCCTACGAGCAGTACTTC CATMRDRASYEQYF
NA TRBJ2-2 once TRBV10-3 TGTGCCATCAGTGACCCGGGAAGGAACACCGGGGAGCTGTTTTTT CAISDPGRNTGELFF
NA TRBJ2-7 once TRBV4-2 TGTGCCAGCAGCCAACCTAGCTACGAGCAGTACTTC CASSQPSYEQYF
NA TRBJ2-3 NA TRBV9 TGTGCCAGCAGCGCGGGGCTTGGCGGGGTGGGAGATACGCAGTATTTT CASSAGLGGVGDTQYF
NA TRBJ2-7 NA TRBV18 TGTGCCAGCTCACCGCGTAGGGGGGGTGAGGAGCAGTACTTC CASSPRRGGEEQYF
TRBD1 TRBJ1-1 NA TRBV29-1 TGCAGCGGATACAGGGGTGAAGCTTTCTTT CSGYRGEAFF
NA TRBJ1-3 NA TRBV19 TGTGCCAGTAGTATAGAGGGACACCGAAACACCATATATTTT CASSIEGHRNTIYF
NA TRBJ1-1 few TRBV11-2 TGTGCCAGCAGCTTATTTTCCTCAGGAAGACCCACTGAAGCTTTCTTT CASSLFSSGRPTEAFF
NA TRBJ1-1 NA TRBV7-9 TGTGCCAGCAGCGAACAATGGACTGAAGCTTTCTTT CASSEQWTEAFF
NA TRBJ1-3 NA TRBV9 TGTGCCAGCACAAGACAGGTCAGAGAACGAAACACCATATATTTT CASTRQVRERNTIYF
NA TRBJ2-3 NA TRBV7-3 TGTGCCAGCAGCTTAACCGGTAGACTAAGCACAGATACGCAGTATTTT CASSLTGRLSTDTQYF
TRBD1 TRBJ1-4 NA TRBV2 TGTGCCAGCAGTGAAGCGGGGACAGAAGCTGAAAAACTGTTTTTT CASSEAGTEAEKLFF
NA TRBJ1-1 NA TRBV7-9 TGTGCCAGCAGCTTAAGGGCAGGGGAGAACACTGAAGCTTTCTTT CASSLRAGENTEAFF
TRBD1 TRBJ1-4 NA TRBV19 TGTGCCAGTAGCAACCGGGACAGCTCTAATGAAAAACTGTTTTTT CASSNRDSSNEKLFF
NA TRBJ2-7 NA TRBV18 TGTGCCAGCTCACCACAAAGGGGGACGGAGACCTACGAGCAGTACTTC CASSPQRGTETYEQYF
TRBD2 TRBJ2-5 NA TRBV30 TGTGCCTGGAGTAGGTCGGGAGGACTTGGTGTTTATGAGACCCAGTACTTC CAWSRSGGLGVYETQYF
NA TRBJ1-5 NA TRBV19 TGTGCCAGTCACAGCATGGGCAATCAGCCCCAGCATTTT CASHSMGNQPQHF
NA TRBJ2-3 NA TRBV15 TGTGCCACCAGCAGAGCGGGTTCGAGGGATACGCAGTATTTT CATSRAGSRDTQYF
NA TRBJ2-6 once TRBV7-2 TGTGCCAGCAGCTTACCGAGCGGGGCCAACGTCCTGACTTTC CASSLPSGANVLTF
NA TRBJ1-1 NA TRBV19 TGTGCCGCCTGTACTGACAGGCTCACTGAAGCTTTCTTT CAACTDRLTEAFF
TRBD2 TRBJ2-1 NA TRBV4-3 TGCGCCAGCAGCCGAGGGACTAGCGGGACCTACAATGAGCAGTTCTTC CASSRGTSGTYNEQFF
NA TRBJ2-7 NA TRBV30 TGTGCCTGGAGTCGCGTGAACTCCTACGAGCAGTACTTC CAWSRVNSYEQYF